The following is a T cell receptor beta chain sequence with its context. Its antigen remains unknown. The PCR employed 60 Vbeta primers together with 13 Jbeta primers. Method: immunoSEQ multiplex PCR; TCRdb's copy keeps in-frame clones and lacks some. The sample yields 200,000 or so clones, roughly 84% seen once. The data were taken from a study of cytomegalovirus exposure and HLA in healthy donors. Whole-study results and caveats: Later examination showed HLA-associated TCR beta chains had greater clonal expansion than equally common others. The records held CMV serostatus as the only immune exposure information.

CDR1 is SEHNR, CDR2 FQNEAQ, per germline (reference sequence). The CDR3 spans 14 residues. Trimming removed 5 bases at V and 3 bases at J, with 14 bases between. The sequenced sample consisted of PBMCs. The J gene is TRBJ2-7, the V gene TRBV7-9; D may be TRBD2 (6 bases). The source is a girl younger than two in good health and CMV-seronegative. CDR3 loop: CASSGTLLLYEQYF. CDR3 DNA: TGTGCCAGCAGCGGGACTCTCCTTCTCTACGAGCAGTACTTC.